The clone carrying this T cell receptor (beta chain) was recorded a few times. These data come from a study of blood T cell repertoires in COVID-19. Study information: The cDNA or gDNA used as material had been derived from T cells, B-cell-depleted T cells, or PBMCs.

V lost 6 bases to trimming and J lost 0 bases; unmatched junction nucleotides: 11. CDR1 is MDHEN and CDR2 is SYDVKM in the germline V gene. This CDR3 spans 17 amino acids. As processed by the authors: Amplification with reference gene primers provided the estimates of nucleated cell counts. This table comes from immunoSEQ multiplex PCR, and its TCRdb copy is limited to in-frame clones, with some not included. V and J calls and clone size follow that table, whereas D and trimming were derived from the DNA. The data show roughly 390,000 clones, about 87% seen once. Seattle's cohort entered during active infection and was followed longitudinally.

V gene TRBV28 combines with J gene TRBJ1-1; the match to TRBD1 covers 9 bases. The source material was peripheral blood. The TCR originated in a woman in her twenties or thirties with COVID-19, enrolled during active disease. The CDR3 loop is CASRFTGTGIMNTEAFF. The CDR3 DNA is TGTGCCAGCAGGTTTACCGGGACAGGGATAATGAACACTGAAGCTTTCTTT.